This TCR beta chain was retrieved from a study of lymphopenia after photon versus proton radiotherapy. General observations from the study: Authors raise, but do not show, better survival with proton therapy. After lymphocyte nadir, photon-treated repertoires showed oligoclonal expansion, especially CD8+ Temra. A bigger post-nadir fall in TCR diversity correlated inversely with survival time in deceased patients. Proton therapy kept repertoires fairly stable, unlike photons, which gained effector/memory cells.

Sequencing was performed with immunoSEQ multiplex PCR; in TCRdb, only in-frame clones are kept and a portion is missing. The table records around 63,000 clones, about 90% of them present only once. Turning to this clone: The antigen remains undetermined.

Here the sequenced sample was peripheral blood, taken from a patient treated with photon-based radiotherapy. This TCR was recovered from a middle-aged man with gastric cancer.

DNA of the CDR3: TGTGCCAGCAGCGTAGATCTGGGGAATGAGCAGTTCTTC. The encoded protein is CASSVDLGNEQFF. V gene TRBV9 combines with J gene TRBJ2-1; the D is unclear. V was cut by 0 bases and J by 7 bases, with 8 bases left in between. CDR1 is SGDLS and CDR2 is YYNGEE in the germline V gene. The CDR3 has 13 residues.